Each of the 21 T cell receptor beta chains below was sequenced from the same sample in a study of shared clonotypes between healthy human individuals. Assay used: immunoSEQ multiplex PCR; TCRdb lists only in-frame clones, some missing. The sample shows roughly 1,500,000 clones, 95% to 99% of them seen only once. Specimen: naive CD4+ T cells sorted from blood. Indicated subset: CD45RA+ positively selected. Every receptor here comes from a man aged 30 to 45 in good health.

This clone was counted a single time. The sample contains more than one DNA sequence encoding this CDR3. The chain joins TRBV5-1 to TRBJ2-2; TRBD2 aligns across 8 bases. Germline V gene lookup returns CDR1 SGHRS and CDR2 YFSETQ. After removal of 0 bases from V and 4 bases from J, the junction contained 2 bases not matched to a gene. This CDR3 is 15 amino acids long. CDR3 sequence (DNA): TGCGCCAGCAGCTTGGGTGCGGGAGGCACCGGGGAGCTGTTTTTT. Its protein is CASSLGAGGTGELFF.

The chain is built from TRBV7-3 and TRBJ1-5; D is uncertain. Per germline, CDR1 SGHTA and CDR2 FQGTGA. V lost 5 bases to trimming and J lost 7 bases, with 12 bases between them. This CDR3 has 13 residues. The CDR3 nucleotides read TGTGCCAGCAGCCCCGAGCCGGGGCAGCCCCAGCATTTT. Its protein product is CASSPEPGQPQHF.

V usage is TRBV10-3 and J usage is TRBJ1-1, with 9 bases fitting TRBD1. Germline values: CDR1 ENHRY, CDR2 SYGVKD. The length of the CDR3 is 14 residues. V trimming: 6 bases; J trimming: 7 bases; junction bases outside the gene matches: 9. The CDR3 loop reads CAIRRQGDLGEAFF. For the CDR3, the DNA is TGTGCCATCAGACGACAGGGGGATCTCGGTGAAGCTTTCTTT.

CDR3 sequence (DNA): TGTGCCAGCTCACCTTTCACAGGGGTGGAAAACACCATATATTTT. It translates to CASSPFTGVENTIYF. V and J are TRBV18 and TRBJ1-3; 7 bases fit TRBD1. The V gene's germline CDR1 is KGHSH and CDR2 LQKENI. Unmatched junction bases numbered 8, after V lost 3 bases and J lost 6 bases. The CDR3 is 15 amino acids.

CDR3 sequence reads: CASSYTSGRAGELFF. CDR3 nucleotide sequence: TGTGCCAGCAGCTATACTAGCGGGAGGGCGGGGGAGCTGTTTTTT. The chain couples TRBV7-2 to TRBJ2-2, with 13 nucleotides matching TRBD2. The CDR3 totals 15 residues. CDR1 SGHTA and CDR2 FQGNSA come from the germline V gene. Trimming removed 4 bases from V and 8 bases from J; junction bases left unmatched: 4.

The chain couples TRBV28 to TRBJ1-2; 12 positions agree with TRBD1. The V gene's germline CDR1 is MDHEN and CDR2 SYDVKM. This CDR3 is 15 amino acids long. V shed 3 bases, J shed 2 bases, and the junction held 1 base outside the gene matches. The CDR3 sequence is CASSFGTGGNYGYTF. The CDR3 DNA follows: TGTGCCAGCAGTTTCGGGACAGGGGGCAACTATGGCTACACCTTC.

The chain combines TRBV27 with TRBJ2-3; no definite D call. Germline values: CDR1 MNHEY, CDR2 SMNVEV (reference sequence). The CDR3 extends over 14 amino acids. The germline V and J ends were trimmed by 3 bases and 1 base, with 8 bases remaining between them. The CDR3 sequence: CASSLFGRTDTQYF. The DNA for the CDR3 is TGTGCCAGCAGTTTGTTCGGACGCACAGATACGCAGTATTTT.

The CDR3 bases are TGTGCCAGCTCACCTTCGGGGAGCCCTGAAGCTTTCTTT. Translating gives CASSPSGSPEAFF. The chain couples TRBV18 to TRBJ1-1, with no clear D. CDR1 is KGHSH, CDR2 LQKENI, per germline. Trimming removed 3 bases at V and 6 bases at J, with 11 bases between. This CDR3 is 13 amino acids long.

The rearrangement joins TRBV6-5 to TRBJ1-2, with 8 positions matching TRBD1. Germline lookup yields CDR1 MNHEY and CDR2 SVGAGI. The CDR3 covers 13 residues. After removal of 6 bases from V and 6 bases from J, the junction contained 6 bases not matched to a gene. CDR3 nucleotides: TGTGCCAGCAGACGACAGGGGACCAATGGCTACACCTTC. Protein: CASRRQGTNGYTF.

This chain joins TRBV19 and TRBJ2-5; no clear D. The germline CDR1 and CDR2 sequences are LNHDA and SQIVND (reference sequence). CDR3 length equals 14 residues. With 6 bases removed from V and 2 bases from J, the gap between germline ends came to 13 bases. CDR3 sequence reads: CASSVSWGQETQYF. CDR3 coding DNA: TGTGCCAGTAGCGTTTCTTGGGGTCAAGAGACCCAGTACTTC.

The J gene is TRBJ2-1, the V gene TRBV15; 16 bases match TRBD2. Germline CDR1 and CDR2: LNHNV and YYDKDF (reference sequence). The CDR3 sequence is 20 residues long. J was trimmed by 5 bases and V by 3 bases; bases with no gene match: 13. Here the CDR3 reads CATSRGLGLAGGRKNNEQFF. The CDR3 DNA is TGTGCCACCAGCAGGGGTCTGGGACTAGCGGGAGGGCGCAAAAACAATGAGCAGTTCTTC.

The CDR3 loop is CASSLPGLAVYNEQFF. The CDR3 region has the DNA TGCGCCAGCAGCCTACCGGGACTAGCGGTCTACAATGAGCAGTTCTTC. This chain joins TRBV5-1 and TRBJ2-1, with 11 positions matching TRBD2. This CDR3 is 16 amino acids long. The trim removed 4 bases at V and 3 bases at J, leaving 6 bases unmatched. Germline V gene lookup returns CDR1 SGHRS and CDR2 YFSETQ.

The chain joins TRBV2 to TRBJ1-2; D may be TRBD1 (5 bases). CDR3 size: 15 residues. Germline CDR1 is SNHLY and CDR2 is FYNNEI. Trimming left V 3 bases short and J 7 bases short, with 18 bases between. The CDR3 loop is CASSDGTRQGSGYTF. As DNA, the CDR3 is TGTGCCAGCAGTGATGGGACCAGGCAGGGAAGTGGCTACACCTTC.

This clone was recorded once. The J gene is TRBJ1-1, the V gene TRBV10-2; D unresolved. Per the germline V gene, CDR1 is WSHSY and CDR2 is SAAADI. There are 12 residues in the CDR3. The germline V and J ends were trimmed by 4 bases and 4 bases, with 7 bases remaining between them. The CDR3 sequence is CASSGRITEAFF. CDR3 DNA sequence: TGCGCCAGCAGTGGGCGGATCACTGAAGCTTTCTTT.

The chain links TRBV5-4 to TRBJ1-2; D possibly corresponds to TRBD1 (5 bases). The germline V gene encodes CDR1 SGHNT and CDR2 YYREEE (reference sequence). V was clipped by 0 bases and J by 8 bases, with 11 bases between them. The CDR3 loop spans 13 amino acids. The CDR3 reads CASSLEGMRGYTF. CDR3 bases: TGTGCCAGCAGCTTGGAGGGGATGAGGGGCTACACCTTC. The whole variable domain, filled in from reference TRBV5-4 and TRBJ1-2, reads ETGVTQSPTHLIKTRGQQVTLRCSSQSGHNTVSWYQQALGQGPQFIFQYYREEENGRGNFPPRFSGLQFPNYSSELNVNALELDDSALYLCASSLEGMRGYTFGSGTRLTVV.

The rearrangement joins TRBV28 to TRBJ2-1, with 7 bases aligning to TRBD2. Trimming at V came to 5 bases and at J to 9 bases, leaving 10 bases not matched to a gene. This CDR3 spans 14 amino acids. Germline V gene lookup returns CDR1 MDHEN and CDR2 SYDVKM. As DNA, the CDR3 is TGTGCCAGCAGTAAGGGCGGGAGTTGGGGTGAGCAGTTCTTC. Translation gives CASSKGGSWGEQFF.

The chain has TRBV5-1 and TRBJ1-5; D is unresolved. V lost 0 bases, J lost 4 bases, and 5 bases lay in between. CDR3 length equals 13 residues. CDR1 is SGHRS and CDR2 is YFSETQ in the germline V gene. Here the CDR3 DNA reads TGCGCCAGCAGCTTGGATTGGAATCAGCCCCAGCATTTT. Protein: CASSLDWNQPQHF.

This chain links TRBV5-1 with TRBJ2-7; 11 nucleotides match TRBD2. CDR1 SGHRS and CDR2 YFSETQ come from the germline V gene. V lost 1 base and J lost 5; bases outside the gene matches: 17. This CDR3 is 19 amino acids long. The CDR3 nucleotides are TGCGCCAGCAGCTTGCTCGGGATACTAGCGGGAGCTCCGGCCCACGAGCAGTACTTC. Its translation: CASSLLGILAGAPAHEQYF. The full variable domain, completed using reference TRBV5-1 and TRBJ2-7, is KAGVTQTPRYLIKTRGQQVTLSCSPISGHRSVSWYQQTPGQGLQFLFEYFSETQRNKGNFPGRFSGRQFSNSRSEMNVSTLELGDSALYLCASSLLGILAGAPAHEQYFGPGTRLTVT.

This clone was picked up one time. This sequence joins TRBV5-4 and TRBJ1-2; D unresolved. The germline V gene encodes CDR1 SGHNT and CDR2 YYREEE (reference sequence). This CDR3 spans 15 amino acids. Between the trimmed V and J ends, which lost 2 bases and 5 bases, there was a span of 16 bases. The DNA for the CDR3 is TGTGCCAGCAGCTTAGGAGGGCGAATCATGTATGGCTACACCTTC. This encodes CASSLGGRIMYGYTF.

The J gene is TRBJ2-1, the V gene TRBV4-1, with 7 bases matching TRBD2. The CDR3 length is 16 residues. Per the germline V gene, CDR1 is MGHRA and CDR2 is YSYEKL. Losses at the gene ends were 4 bases for V and 4 bases for J; bases not matched to a gene: 10. CDR3 in DNA: TGCGCCAGCAGCCCTCGATTAGCGGGTATTTACAATGAGCAGTTCTTC. This translates into CASSPRLAGIYNEQFF.

The genes are TRBV6-1 and TRBJ1-1, with D uncertain. V lost 6 bases and J lost 3, with 11 bases in between. Germline lookup yields CDR1 MNHNS and CDR2 SASEGT. The CDR3 runs 13 residues. The CDR3 sequence: CASRLKTDTEAFF. The CDR3 DNA reads as TGTGCCAGCAGGCTCAAAACGGACACTGAAGCTTTCTTT.